The 29 T cell receptor beta chains below all came from one sample that was sequenced in a study of cytomegalovirus exposure and HLA in healthy donors. Generated by immunoSEQ multiplex PCR, the TCRdb table keeps only in-frame clones and is missing some. The sample holds roughly 90,000 clones; 85% are singletons and the top ten take about 20%. The sample taken for sequencing was PBMCs. Receptor source: a man aged 18 to 29 in good health and CMV-seropositive.

The rearrangement uses TRBV7-3 and TRBJ2-1; the D gene is possibly TRBD1 (6 bases). CDR3 length: 15 amino acids. V was pared by 1 base and J by 6 bases, with 13 bases between. Germline CDR1 is SGHTA and CDR2 is FQGTGA. The CDR3 loop is CASSLRGTGSNEQFF. As DNA, the CDR3 is TGTGCCAGCAGCTTAAGGGGTACAGGGAGCAATGAGCAGTTCTTC.

The genes are TRBV4-1 and TRBJ1-1; a weak D match, TRBD1 (6 bases). Trimming pared 1 base from V and 7 bases from J, leaving 16 bases between. From germline, CDR1 is MGHRA and CDR2 YSYEKL. This CDR3 is 15 amino acids long. The CDR3 bases are TGCGCCAGCAGCCAAGGGAGGACAGCGGCCCTTGAAGCTTTCTTT. Translated: CASSQGRTAALEAFF.

The chain employs TRBV15 and TRBJ1-2; 7 positions agree with TRBD1. The junction had 8 bases not matched to a gene; V was cut back by 1 base and J by 6 bases. The CDR3 consists of 15 residues. The germline V gene encodes CDR1 LNHNV and CDR2 YYDKDF (reference sequence). The CDR3 region is CATSRVGRGVHGYTF. In DNA form, the CDR3 reads TGTGCCACCAGCAGAGTTGGCAGGGGGGTGCATGGCTACACCTTC. Variable domain in full (rest from reference TRBV15 and TRBJ1-2): DAMVIQNPRYQVTQFGKPVTLSCSQTLNHNVMYWYQQKSSQAPKLLFHYYDKDFNNEADTPDNFQSRRPNTSFCFLDIRSPGLGDTAMYLCATSRVGRGVHGYTFGSGTRLTVV.

V is TRBV5-1 and J is TRBJ2-3; possibly TRBD1 for D (6 bases). CDR1 and CDR2 from the germline V gene are SGHRS and YFSETQ. The CDR3 runs 16 residues. Trimming removed 2 bases at V and 2 bases at J, with 15 bases between. CDR3 nucleotides: TGCGCCAGCAGCTTAGGGACATTTGGGGTCACAGATACGCAGTATTTT. Its translation: CASSLGTFGVTDTQYF.

This clone was counted many times. This chain connects TRBV28 to TRBJ2-7; 9 positions match TRBD1. The CDR3 spans 16 residues. V shed 6 bases and J 4 bases; nucleotides not matched to a gene: 13. Germline lookup yields CDR1 MDHEN and CDR2 SYDVKM. CDR3 in DNA: TGTGCCAGCAGCCCAGGCCGGGACAGGGTGCCTTACGAGCAGTACGTC. It yields the protein CASSPGRDRVPYEQYV.

The gene calls are TRBV7-2 and TRBJ2-3, with D tentatively TRBD2 (5 bases). V was cut by 1 base and J by 2 bases, with 13 bases left in between. The CDR3 loop spans 16 amino acids. Germline V gives CDR1 SGHTA, CDR2 FQGNSA. The DNA for the CDR3 is TGTGCCAGCAGCTTAGTTAGCGCCCGCTACACAGATACGCAGTATTTT. It specifies CASSLVSARYTDTQYF. Using reference TRBV7-2 and TRBJ2-3 for the parts outside the CDR3, the full variable domain is GAGVSQSPSNKVTEKGKDVELRCDPISGHTALYWYRQSLGQGLEFLIYFQGNSAPDKSGLPSDRFSAERTGGSVSTLTIQRTQQEDSAVYLCASSLVSARYTDTQYFGPGTRLTVL.

This CDR3 reads CASSLGKTNLNTEAFF. CDR3 coding DNA: TGTGCCAGCAGCTTAGGAAAGACAAATCTCAACACTGAAGCTTTCTTT. This sequence joins TRBV7-8 and TRBJ1-1; D not resolved. V lost 1 base to trimming and J lost 2 bases, with 14 bases between them. The CDR3 spans 16 residues. The germline V gene has CDR1 SGHVS and CDR2 FQNEAQ. Full variable domain (missing parts from reference TRBV7-8 and TRBJ1-1): GAGVSQSPRYKVAKRGQDVALRCDPISGHVSLFWYQQALGQGPEFLTYFQNEAQLDKSGLPSDRFFAERPEGSVSTLKIQRTQQEDSAVYLCASSLGKTNLNTEAFFGQGTRLTVV.

This chain uses TRBV30 with TRBJ2-7; D gene uncertain. The CDR3 loop spans 12 amino acids. Trimming took 1 base from V and 10 from J, leaving 14 bases between them. Germline assignment: CDR1 GTSNPN and CDR2 SVGIG (reference sequence). This chain's CDR3 is CAWSGQLLEQYF. The CDR3 nucleotides read TGTGCCTGGAGTGGCCAGCTGCTAGAACAGTACTTC.

This chain uses TRBV25-1 with TRBJ2-1; a weak D match, TRBD2 (6 bases). Germline assignment: CDR1 MGHDK and CDR2 SYGVNS. The CDR3 covers 16 residues. V was trimmed by 3 bases and J by 8 bases, leaving 20 bases between them. The CDR3 DNA reads TGTGCCAGCAGTGAGACAGTGGGTTTTAGGGAGGATGAGCAGTTCTTC. Its translation: CASSETVGFREDEQFF.

This clone was seen at least ten times. The chain recombines TRBV4-1 with TRBJ1-2; 9 bases map to TRBD1. CDR1 and CDR2 from the germline V gene are MGHRA and YSYEKL. The J segment lost 3 bases and the V segment lost 4 bases, leaving 0 bases of the junction unmatched. This CDR3 has 13 residues. The CDR3: CASSRTGDYGYTF. Written as DNA, the CDR3 is TGCGCCAGCAGCCGGACAGGGGACTATGGCTACACCTTC.

V and J are TRBV28 and TRBJ1-5; perhaps TRBD1 as D (5 bases). The CDR3 sequence is 15 residues long. CDR1 is MDHEN, CDR2 SYDVKM, per germline. Trimming cost V 4 bases and J 1 base, with 11 bases left between them. CDR3 region: CASSWGQGSNQPQHF. As DNA, the CDR3 is TGTGCCAGCAGTTGGGGCCAGGGAAGCAATCAGCCCCAGCATTTT. The variable domain in full, with the rest retrieved from reference TRBV28 and TRBJ1-5, is DVKVTQSSRYLVKRTGEKVFLECVQDMDHENMFWYRQDPGLGLRLIYFSYDVKMKEKGDIPEGYSVSREKKERFSLILESASTNQTSMYLCASSWGQGSNQPQHFGDGTRLSIL.

This chain connects TRBV15 to TRBJ2-3; possible D gene TRBD1, 6 bases. V was trimmed by 1 base and J by 2 bases, leaving 13 bases between them. Germline CDR1 reads LNHNV; CDR2 reads YYDKDF (reference sequence). The CDR3 has 16 residues. CDR3 nucleotide sequence: TGTGCCACCAGCAGAGTCAGGACAGACCCCACAGATACGCAGTATTTT. This gives the protein CATSRVRTDPTDTQYF. Variable domain in full (rest from reference TRBV15 and TRBJ2-3): DAMVIQNPRYQVTQFGKPVTLSCSQTLNHNVMYWYQQKSSQAPKLLFHYYDKDFNNEADTPDNFQSRRPNTSFCFLDIRSPGLGDTAMYLCATSRVRTDPTDTQYFGPGTRLTVL.

The sample holds a few counts of this clone. The chain links TRBV10-3 to TRBJ2-3; D gene unclear. This CDR3 has 12 amino acids. Germline V gene lookup returns CDR1 ENHRY and CDR2 SYGVKD. V dropped 5 bases and J dropped 4 bases, with 7 bases sitting between them. The DNA for the CDR3 is TGTGCCATCAGTCCCCTAGCAGATACGCAGTATTTT. Translated, it gives CAISPLADTQYF.

The genes are TRBV7-9 and TRBJ2-1, with D tentatively TRBD2 (5 bases). The V gene lost 5 bases and the J gene lost 6 bases, with 14 bases spanning the gap. Per germline, CDR1 SEHNR and CDR2 FQNEAQ (reference sequence). The CDR3 contains 14 residues. CDR3 nucleotide sequence: TGTGCCAGCAGCCCGGGCCTACGGGGCAATGAGCAGTTCTTC. Translated: CASSPGLRGNEQFF.

The V and J genes are TRBV15 and TRBJ1-1; weak D call: TRBD1 (5 bases). The germline V and J ends were trimmed by 1 base and 3 bases, with 12 bases remaining between them. Germline assignment: CDR1 LNHNV and CDR2 YYDKDF (reference sequence). The CDR3 consists of 15 residues. CDR3 protein: CATSRGGGAHTEAFF. CDR3 DNA sequence: TGTGCCACCAGCAGAGGAGGAGGGGCTCACACTGAAGCTTTCTTT.

This clone occurred once. J is TRBJ2-1 and V is TRBV5-1; 14 nucleotides agree with TRBD2. The length of the CDR3 is 17 residues. The germline CDR1 and CDR2 sequences are SGHRS and YFSETQ. V shed 4 bases and J 7 bases; nucleotides not matched to a gene: 10. CDR3 DNA: TGCGCCAGCAGCCTGGGGAGACTAGCGGGAGGGAGGAATGAGCAGTTCTTC. Translation gives CASSLGRLAGGRNEQFF. The complete variable domain, with remaining parts taken from reference TRBV5-1 and TRBJ2-1, reads KAGVTQTPRYLIKTRGQQVTLSCSPISGHRSVSWYQQTPGQGLQFLFEYFSETQRNKGNFPGRFSGRQFSNSRSEMNVSTLELGDSALYLCASSLGRLAGGRNEQFFGPGTRLTVL.

The chain employs TRBV29-1 and TRBJ2-1; 12 positions match TRBD2. The CDR3 runs to 16 residues. The J segment lost 7 bases and the V segment lost 3 bases, leaving 10 bases of the junction unmatched. Germline V gene sequence: CDR1 SQVTM, CDR2 ANQGSEA. The CDR3 coding sequence is TGCAGCGTTGAGCGGCTAGCGGGAGGGTACAGGAATGAGCAGTTCTTC. Encoded protein: CSVERLAGGYRNEQFF.

This rearrangement joins TRBV29-1 to TRBJ2-2; 9 nucleotides line up with TRBD2. V gave up 5 bases and J gave up 3 bases; unmatched junction bases: 4. This CDR3 is built from 14 residues. Germline-derived CDR1 and CDR2 are SQVTM and ANQGSEA. The CDR3 coding sequence is TGCAGCGTTTTAGCGGGAGTGGACACCGGGGAGCTGTTTTTT. Protein: CSVLAGVDTGELFF.

This chain uses TRBV28 with TRBJ2-3, with 8 bases that match TRBD2. The CDR3 contains 15 residues. CDR1 is MDHEN and CDR2 is SYDVKM in the germline V gene. Unmatched junction bases numbered 5, after V lost 2 bases and J lost 4 bases. This chain's CDR3 is CASSLAGGFSDTQYF. CDR3 coding DNA: TGTGCCAGCAGTTTAGCGGGAGGTTTTTCAGATACGCAGTATTTT.

The gene calls are TRBV28 and TRBJ2-2; D call uncertain. This CDR3 spans 14 amino acids. Trimming took off 5 bases at V and 6 bases at J, with 13 bases between the two ends. The germline V gene encodes CDR1 MDHEN and CDR2 SYDVKM. For the CDR3, the DNA is TGTGCCAGCAGTCCTACTCAGGCGCCCGGGGAGCTGTTTTTT. Its translation: CASSPTQAPGELFF.

Comment on this clone: The same CDR3 also results from other DNA sequences found in this sample. The chain has TRBV6-5 and TRBJ1-5, with D possibly being TRBD1 (5 bases). V lost 0 bases to trimming and J lost 6 bases, with 9 bases between them. Germline V CDR1 and CDR2: MNHEY, SVGAGI. This CDR3 contains 14 residues. The CDR3 sequence: CASSYSGTGQPQHF. For the CDR3, the DNA is TGTGCCAGCAGTTACTCTGGCACAGGTCAGCCCCAGCATTTT.

The chain is built from TRBV29-1 and TRBJ2-1; 7 positions agree with TRBD2. Germline CDR1 reads SQVTM; CDR2 reads ANQGSEA. This CDR3 has 13 residues. J gave up 6 bases and V 3 bases, and 5 bases lay outside the gene matches. DNA of the CDR3: TGCAGCGTTGATTCTAGCGGCTTCAATGAGCAGTTCTTC. It translates to CSVDSSGFNEQFF.

This clone is a singleton in its sample. Here the CDR3 DNA reads TGTGCCAGCTCGCCTGGGACAGGGGTTTATGGCTACACCTTC. Translated: CASSPGTGVYGYTF. The chain combines TRBV18 with TRBJ1-2; TRBD1 aligns across 10 bases. The CDR3 sequence is 14 residues long. V lost 6 bases to trimming and J lost 5 bases; unmatched junction nucleotides: 6. Germline values: CDR1 KGHSH, CDR2 LQKENI. Drawing the rest from reference TRBV18 and TRBJ1-2, the complete variable domain is NAGVMQNPRHLVRRRGQEARLRCSPMKGHSHVYWYRQLPEEGLKFMVYLQKENIIDESGMPKERFSAEFPKEGPSILRIQQVVRGDSAAYFCASSPGTGVYGYTFGSGTRLTVV.

The chain joins TRBV10-2 to TRBJ2-5; 10 bases are shared with TRBD2. Germline V gene data show CDR1 as WSHSY and CDR2 as SAAADI. V was clipped by 8 bases and J by 5 bases; unmatched bases: 14. This CDR3 spans 16 amino acids. DNA for the CDR3: TGCGCCAGCGGAGAACTAGCGGGGTTTGACTTGGAGACCCAGTACTTC. It translates to CASGELAGFDLETQYF.

V is TRBV11-2 and J is TRBJ1-5, with D possibly TRBD1 on 5 matching bases. The CDR3 length is 17 residues. Deletions cut 1 base from V and 0 bases from J, with 13 bases between. Germline CDR1 SGHAT, CDR2 FQNNGV. DNA for the CDR3: TGTGCCAGCAGCTTAGTTCTCGGGGGGTCTAGCAATCAGCCCCAGCATTTT. It is translated as CASSLVLGGSSNQPQHF.

This clone was observed once. The chain employs TRBV6-5 and TRBJ2-5, with D uncertain. Germline V gives CDR1 MNHEY, CDR2 SVGAGI. This CDR3 is built from 15 residues. V was cut by 7 bases and J by 4 bases, with 19 bases left in between. The CDR3 sequence: CASTPNGHYTETQYF. The DNA for the CDR3 is TGTGCCAGCACCCCCAATGGCCATTACACAGAGACCCAGTACTTC.

The chain employs TRBV5-1 and TRBJ2-7; 8 nucleotides align to TRBD2. CDR3 size: 14 residues. The V segment lost 0 bases and the J segment 3 bases; nucleotides outside the gene matches: 2. Germline loops: CDR1 SGHRS, CDR2 YFSETQ. The CDR3 here is CASSLVAGNYEQYF. Here the CDR3 DNA reads TGCGCCAGCAGCTTGGTAGCGGGGAACTACGAGCAGTACTTC.

This clone occurred a few times. The chain recombines TRBV19 with TRBJ2-7, with 9 bases aligning to TRBD2. The germline CDR1 and CDR2 sequences are LNHDA and SQIVND (reference sequence). J was trimmed by 2 bases and V by 6 bases; bases with no gene match: 5. The CDR3 extends over 14 amino acids. The DNA for the CDR3 is TGTGCCAGTAGGTGGTCTAGCGGGGCCTACGAGCAGTACTTC. Its translation: CASRWSSGAYEQYF. The full variable domain, in which reference TRBV19 and TRBJ2-7 provide the parts outside the CDR3, is DGGITQSPKYLFRKEGQNVTLSCEQNLNHDAMYWYRQDPGQGLRLIYYSQIVNDFQKGDIAEGYSVSREKKESFPLTVTSAQKNPTAFYLCASRWSSGAYEQYFGPGTRLTVT.

The V and J genes are TRBV5-1 and TRBJ2-1; 7 nucleotides align to TRBD2. In germline, CDR1 is SGHRS, CDR2 YFSETQ. The CDR3 spans 15 residues. The junction had 6 bases not matched to a gene; V was cut back by 2 bases and J by 4 bases. The CDR3 reads CASSFARETYNEQFF. The CDR3 DNA follows: TGCGCCAGCAGCTTCGCGCGGGAGACTTACAATGAGCAGTTCTTC.